Below are 20 T cell receptor beta chains sequenced from a single sample in a study of blood T cell repertoires in COVID-19. The table came from immunoSEQ multiplex PCR; TCRdb's copy has only in-frame clones and leaves some out. The sample has roughly 7,500 clones; 73% are singletons. Sequenced sample: peripheral blood. The receptors were gathered from a human donor in a cohort sampled during active COVID-19.

The chain is built from TRBV28 and TRBJ1-2, with 10 bases identical to TRBD1. With 5 bases clipped from V and 4 bases from J, the junction kept 7 bases outside the gene matches. This CDR3 has 15 amino acids. Germline lookup yields CDR1 MDHEN and CDR2 SYDVKM. This CDR3 is CASSDRQGASYGYTF. In DNA form, the CDR3 reads TGTGCCAGCAGTGACCGACAGGGGGCTAGCTATGGCTACACCTTC.

The chain carries TRBV5-1 and TRBJ2-2, with 8 bases matching TRBD1. V shed 5 bases and J 2 bases; nucleotides not matched to a gene: 5. CDR1 SGHRS and CDR2 YFSETQ come from the germline V gene. The CDR3 consists of 15 residues. CDR3 DNA: TGCGCCAGCAGTTGGACAGGGCCTAACACCGGGGAGCTGTTTTTT. It codes for CASSWTGPNTGELFF. The variable domain in full, with the rest retrieved from reference TRBV5-1 and TRBJ2-2, is KAGVTQTPRYLIKTRGQQVTLSCSPISGHRSVSWYQQTPGQGLQFLFEYFSETQRNKGNFPGRFSGRQFSNSRSEMNVSTLELGDSALYLCASSWTGPNTGELFFGEGSRLTVL.

J is TRBJ1-5 and V is TRBV19, with D perhaps matching TRBD1 (5 bases). The V end lost 5 bases, the J end lost 4 bases, and 15 bases lay between the germline ends. CDR3 length: 15 residues. The germline V gene has CDR1 LNHDA and CDR2 SQIVND (reference sequence). The CDR3 protein is CASSLLLGGNQPQHF. Here the CDR3 DNA reads TGTGCCAGTAGTCTCCTCCTGGGGGGTAATCAGCCCCAGCATTTT.

This rearrangement joins TRBV3-1 (or the pseudogene TRBV3-2) to TRBJ2-5; TRBD2 matches at 16 bases. Per germline, CDR1 LGHDT and CDR2 YNNKEL (reference sequence). The CDR3 runs to 17 residues. J was trimmed by 5 bases and V by 0 bases; bases with no gene match: 3. CDR3 coding DNA: TGTGCCAGCAGCCAAGACCCGGGACTAGCGGGAGGGGAGACCCAGTACTTC. It encodes CASSQDPGLAGGETQYF.

This clone was observed once. The rearrangement links TRBV12-5 to TRBJ1-1, with D unclear. The CDR3 contains 15 residues. The ends were cut back, 0 bases at V and 1 base at J, with 9 bases in the middle. Germline loops: CDR1 LGHNT, CDR2 FRNRAP. The CDR3 DNA sequence: TGTGCTAGTGGTTTGGTACGGGTAGGGAACACTGAAGCTTTCTTT. Translated, it gives CASGLVRVGNTEAFF.

The chain recombines TRBV4-3 with TRBJ2-2, with D possibly matching TRBD2 (6 bases). Trimming removed 0 bases at V and 5 bases at J, with 22 bases between. The CDR3 is 19 amino acids. CDR1 LGHNA and CDR2 YSLEER come from the germline V gene. Written as DNA, the CDR3 is TGCGCCAGCAGCCAAGAGGTCCCGCGGGACCACAGTAGTACCGGGGAGCTGTTTTTT. This gives the protein CASSQEVPRDHSSTGELFF.

This clone was observed a single time. The V gene is TRBV2, the J gene TRBJ2-7; 8 nucleotides align to TRBD2. The CDR3 is 12 residues long. Germline V CDR1 and CDR2: SNHLY, FYNNEI. The ends lost 6 bases at V and 7 bases at J; junction bases unmatched: 5. CDR3 loop: CASRPPGGEQYF. The CDR3 nucleotides read TGTGCCAGCAGACCTCCGGGGGGGGAGCAGTACTTC.

The chain couples TRBV9 to TRBJ1-2; TRBD1 agrees at 8 bases. CDR3 size: 15 residues. V lost 1 base and J lost 0; bases outside the gene matches: 2. Germline lookup yields CDR1 SGDLS and CDR2 YYNGEE. CDR3 sequence reads: CASSVYRGTNYGYTF. In nucleotides, the CDR3 is TGTGCCAGCAGCGTATACAGGGGGACTAACTATGGCTACACCTTC. Full variable domain (remainder filled in from reference TRBV9 and TRBJ1-2): DSGVTQTPKHLITATGQRVTLRCSPRSGDLSVYWYQQSLDQGLQFLIQYYNGEERAKGNILERFSAQQFPDLHSELNLSSLELGDSALYFCASSVYRGTNYGYTFGSGTRLTVV.

The rearrangement links TRBV6-5 to TRBJ2-2; perhaps TRBD1 as D (6 bases). Between the trimmed V and J ends, which lost 8 bases and 0 bases, there was a span of 10 bases. The CDR3 length is 14 residues. Per the germline V gene, CDR1 is MNHEY and CDR2 is SVGAGI. The chain's CDR3 is CASQAGANTGELFF. In DNA, the CDR3 is TGTGCCAGCCAGGCAGGGGCGAACACCGGGGAGCTGTTTTTT.

The chain has TRBV27 and TRBJ2-1; possibly TRBD2 for D (6 bases). This CDR3 contains 16 residues. Trimming pared 3 bases from V and 2 bases from J, leaving 14 bases between. Germline values: CDR1 MNHEY, CDR2 SMNVEV (reference sequence). This CDR3 is CASSFRGISPYNEQFF. CDR3 sequence (DNA): TGTGCCAGCAGTTTCCGCGGGATAAGCCCCTACAATGAGCAGTTCTTC.

This chain uses TRBV4-3 with TRBJ2-7; 13 nucleotides align to TRBD2. In germline, CDR1 is LGHNA, CDR2 YSLEER. CDR3 length: 15 residues. J gave up 5 bases and V 1 base, and 2 bases lay outside the gene matches. The CDR3 coding sequence is TGCGCCAGCAGCCAAGTGACTAGCGGGAGGAACGAGCAGTACTTC. It translates to CASSQVTSGRNEQYF.

The V call is TRBV10-3, the J call TRBJ2-7; maybe TRBD1 (6 bases). V shed 6 bases and J shed 6 bases, with 21 bases lying between them. CDR1 ENHRY and CDR2 SYGVKD come from the germline V gene. The CDR3 loop spans 15 amino acids. CDR3 DNA sequence: TGTGCCATCAGCTTCTCTGTGGCAGGGGCTGGCGAGCAGTACTTC. Translation gives CAISFSVAGAGEQYF.

The chain couples TRBV7-9 to TRBJ1-4; the D is unclear. The CDR3 runs to 14 residues. Deletions cut 3 bases from V and 8 bases from J, with 13 bases between. The germline V gene encodes CDR1 SEHNR and CDR2 FQNEAQ (reference sequence). CDR3 region: CASSLRGNGEKLFF. CDR3 in DNA: TGTGCCAGCAGCTTGAGAGGGAACGGAGAAAAACTGTTTTTT. Combining the CDR3 with reference TRBV7-9 and TRBJ1-4 gives the whole variable domain DTGVSQNPRHKITKRGQNVTFRCDPISEHNRLYWYRQTLGQGPEFLTYFQNEAQLEKSRLLSDRFSAERPKGSFSTLEIQRTEQGDSAMYLCASSLRGNGEKLFFGSGTQLSVL.

The CDR3, as DNA: TGTGCCAGCAGCGTAGGTGGACTGGGCTACGAGCAGTACTTC. This sequence encodes CASSVGGLGYEQYF. The chain recombines TRBV9 with TRBJ2-7, with D tentatively TRBD2 (5 bases). The CDR3 is 14 residues long. CDR1 and CDR2 (germline): SGDLS, YYNGEE. V lost 0 bases, J lost 3 bases, and 10 bases lay in between.

The chain joins TRBV7-9 to TRBJ2-1; D call uncertain. V was pared by 2 bases and J by 7 bases, with 6 bases between. This CDR3 contains 12 residues. From germline, CDR1 is SEHNR and CDR2 FQNEAQ (reference sequence). CDR3 in DNA: TGTGCCAGCAGCTTAACCGGGAATGAGCAGTTCTTC. Its translation is CASSLTGNEQFF.

The chain couples TRBV7-9 to TRBJ2-3; the match to TRBD2 covers 13 bases. Germline V gives CDR1 SEHNR, CDR2 FQNEAQ (reference sequence). CDR3 length equals 16 residues. Germline trimming cut 5 bases from V and 2 bases from J; bases unmatched to any gene: 4. This CDR3 reads CASSGLAGVNTDTQYF. For the CDR3, the DNA is TGTGCCAGCAGCGGACTAGCGGGAGTTAACACAGATACGCAGTATTTT.

This sequence joins TRBV19 and TRBJ2-7, with 8 nucleotides matching TRBD2. Germline CDR1 reads LNHDA; CDR2 reads SQIVND (reference sequence). The CDR3 has 15 amino acids. The V and J ends lost 3 bases and 2 bases, in that order; junction bases with no gene match: 6. The CDR3 here is CASSIASGQTYEQYF. CDR3 in DNA: TGTGCCAGTAGTATCGCTAGCGGGCAAACCTACGAGCAGTACTTC.

The chain joins TRBV6-2 or TRBV6-3 to TRBJ1-1; D may be TRBD1 (5 bases). V was cut by 0 bases and J by 4 bases, with 12 bases left in between. This CDR3 contains 15 residues. Looked up from germline, CDR1 is MNHEY and CDR2 is SVGEGT. CDR3 protein: CASSYSGVVGTEAFF. The CDR3, as DNA: TGTGCCAGCAGTTACTCAGGGGTCGTGGGCACTGAAGCTTTCTTT.

This chain joins TRBV7-6 and TRBJ2-1, with TRBD2 as a possible D gene (6 bases). With 1 base removed from V and 8 bases from J, the gap between germline ends came to 15 bases. The CDR3 has 15 amino acids. The germline gives CDR1 SGHVS, CDR2 FNYEAQ. The CDR3 DNA reads TGTGCCAGCAGCTTAGAACGGGAGCGTTTAGATGAGCAGTTCTTC. Translated: CASSLERERLDEQFF.

This clone was observed once. This chain connects TRBV18 to TRBJ1-5; D is unclear. The CDR3 is 15 residues long. Deletions cut 2 bases from V and 4 bases from J, with 12 bases between. Looked up from germline, CDR1 is KGHSH and CDR2 is LQKENI. This chain's CDR3 is CASSPGRGPNQPQHF. The CDR3, as DNA: TGTGCCAGCTCACCAGGCCGTGGGCCAAATCAGCCCCAGCATTTT.